These 6 T cell receptor beta chains were all obtained from the same sample, sequenced in a study of T cell repertoires in cytomegalovirus infection. No antigens are known for them. TCRdb reanalysed the reads using MiXCR and keeps one entry per CDR3 protein. The profile covers some 560,000 distinct CDR3 sequences, with roughly 42% appearing a single time and 48% taken by the ten largest. The sequenced sample was cultured PBMCs, obtained from culture after CMV antigen stimulation. These receptors all come from a human donor in good health (CMV status not recorded). Some clones in this sample may be carry-over from other donors' samples.

The chain links TRBV6-5 to TRBJ2-3; no reliable D call. This CDR3 has 16 residues. Germline lookup yields CDR1 MNHEY and CDR2 SVGAGI. V dropped 6 bases and J dropped 1 base, with 17 bases sitting between them. The CDR3 here is CASRYDSIRGTDTQYF. The CDR3 DNA reads as TGTGCCAGCAGATACGATAGCATTCGGGGCACAGATACGCAGTATTTT.

This clonotype was counted only a few times. V usage is TRBV7-2 and J usage is TRBJ2-1; no clear D. Germline loops: CDR1 SGHTA, CDR2 FQGNSA. The length of the CDR3 is 14 residues. Trimming removed 2 bases at V and 4 bases at J, with 9 bases between. The CDR3: CASSLQISYNEQFF. Written as DNA, the CDR3 is TGTGCCAGCAGCTTACAGATAAGTTACAATGAGCAGTTCTTC.

Points on this clonotype: Germline and junction disagree at one end, which may indicate a read error. This chain joins TRBV5-3 and TRBJ2-5, with 7 positions matching TRBD1. TRBV5-3 is reported as an ORF; its role is uncertain. The CDR3 covers 16 residues. CDR3 bases: TGTGCCAGCAGCTCCGCCCTCGGGACAGAACAAGAGACCCAGTACTTC. Protein: CASSSALGTEQETQYF.

The V and J genes are TRBV6-5 and TRBJ1-4; 10 bases align to TRBD1. The V gene end was trimmed by 2 bases and the J gene end by 5 bases; junction bases not matched to a gene: 2. This CDR3 spans 15 amino acids. Per the germline V gene, CDR1 is MNHEY and CDR2 is SVGAGI. The CDR3 DNA reads as TGTGCCAGCAGTTACATGGGACAGGGGAATGAAAAACTGTTTTTT. Residues: CASSYMGQGNEKLFF.

This clonotype was counted between two and nine times. The conserved phenylalanine or tryptophan normally closing the CDR3 is absent here, so this likely arose from a read error. No DNA is shown, since the ends of the CDR3 on it are uncertain; the CDR3 is the one TCRdb lists. The chain's CDR3 is CASSSPTAV. The chain employs TRBV12-3 or TRBV12-4 and TRBJ1-1. The CDR3 numbers 9 amino acids, ends counted.

At least ten counts were recorded for this clonotype. This rearrangement joins TRBV7-2 to TRBJ2-7, with D perhaps being TRBD1 or TRBD2 (5 bases each). V dropped 4 bases and J dropped 0 bases, with 7 bases sitting between them. Per germline, CDR1 SGHTA and CDR2 FQGNSA. This CDR3 comprises 13 residues. In DNA, the CDR3 is TGTGCCAGCAGCTCAGGGAGCTCCTACGAGCAGTACTTC. Residues: CASSSGSSYEQYF.